A single sample is the source of the 4 T cell receptor beta chains below, sequenced in a study of cytomegalovirus exposure and HLA in healthy donors. 13 Jbeta primers and 60 Vbeta primers were used for the PCR. TCRdb's table, derived via immunoSEQ multiplex PCR, lists solely in-frame clones and lacks some. Of some 110,000 clones listed, more than 60% are singletons. The sequencing sample was made of PBMCs. The receptors here all came from a woman aged 40-49 years in good health and CMV-seropositive.

This rearrangement joins TRBV7-9 to TRBJ2-1, with TRBD2 as a possible D gene (5 bases). With 5 bases removed from V and 0 bases from J, the gap between germline ends came to 17 bases. The length of the CDR3 is 17 residues. Germline assignment: CDR1 SEHNR and CDR2 FQNEAQ (reference sequence). As DNA, the CDR3 is TGTGCCAGCAGCCCACGGGATCTAGCTAACTCCTACAATGAGCAGTTCTTC. Translated: CASSPRDLANSYNEQFF.

V and J are TRBV15 and TRBJ1-1; the match to TRBD1 covers 9 bases. V trimming: 3 bases; J trimming: 3 bases; junction bases outside the gene matches: 8. CDR1 and CDR2 (germline): LNHNV, YYDKDF (reference sequence). The CDR3 is 16 residues long. The CDR3: CATSSPRRDRDTEAFF. The CDR3 nucleotides are TGTGCCACCAGCAGTCCGCGCCGGGACAGGGACACTGAAGCTTTCTTT.

This clone was seen only a few times. This chain links TRBV7-9 with TRBJ2-3; D unresolved. V gave up 2 bases and J gave up 0 bases, with 12 bases separating them. In germline, CDR1 is SEHNR, CDR2 FQNEAQ (reference sequence). The CDR3 runs to 16 residues. The CDR3 sequence: CASSLSRTYSTDTQYF. The CDR3 DNA reads TGTGCCAGCAGCTTATCCCGAACTTATAGCACAGATACGCAGTATTTT.

This sequence joins TRBV5-6 and TRBJ1-2; no clear D gene. The germline V gene has CDR1 SGHDT and CDR2 YYEEEE. The ends were cut back, 2 bases at V and 5 bases at J, with 19 bases in the middle. This CDR3 spans 16 amino acids. In nucleotides, the CDR3 is TGTGCCAGCAGCTTCGTTGCACGGAGGATTCTATATGGCTACACCTTC. It is translated as CASSFVARRILYGYTF.